This T cell receptor beta chain was sequenced during a study of breast tumors, draining lymph nodes, adjacent tissues. Study-wide results and limits: Tumor T cell lymph node origin was a supported hypothesis, not proven. The data were judged consistent with most tumor T cells coming from lymph node and expanding in tumor. Tumors had less TCR diversity than lymph nodes, more than nontumor tissue.

Regarding this clonotype: Its antigen is unidentified.

Germline lookup yields CDR1 SEHNR and CDR2 FQNEAQ (reference sequence). The ends lost 5 bases at V and 4 bases at J; junction bases unmatched: 5. This CDR3 has 16 residues. TCRdb ran MiXCR on the multiplex PCR reads and lists one entry per CDR3 protein. The table shows roughly 14,000 distinct CDR3 sequences, with around 55% occurring only once. This chain uses TRBV7-9 with TRBJ2-3, with TRBD2 matching 14 bases. Sequencing was done on a sample of tumor-adjacent breast tissue. The source of this sequence is a female donor with breast cancer. Some clones in this sample may be carry-over from other donors' samples. CDR3 region: CASSTGLAGVADTQYF. The CDR3, as DNA: TGTGCCAGCAGCACGGGACTAGCGGGAGTGGCAGATACGCAGTATTTT. Full variable domain (missing parts from reference TRBV7-9 and TRBJ2-3): DTGVSQNPRHKITKRGQNVTFRCDPISEHNRLYWYRQTLGQGPEFLTYFQNEAQLEKSRLLSDRFSAERPKGSFSTLEIQRTEQGDSAMYLCASSTGLAGVADTQYFGPGTRLTVL.